The 27 T cell receptor beta chains below come from one sample, sequenced in a study of blood T cell repertoires in COVID-19. Method: immunoSEQ multiplex PCR; TCRdb's copy keeps in-frame clones and lacks some. The table records approximately 160,000 clones, 85% to 90% of them present only once. The source material was peripheral blood. These receptors were obtained from a woman aged 70-85 years with acute or convalescent COVID-19.

This clone was detected once. The gene calls are TRBV5-8 and TRBJ2-1, with 9 positions matching TRBD2. The CDR3 extends over 15 amino acids. Germline-derived CDR1 and CDR2 are SGHTS and YDEGEE. V was pared by 0 bases and J by 3 bases, with 1 base of the junction left unmatched. The CDR3 region has the DNA TGTGCCAGCAGCTTGGGACTAGCGGACTACAATGAGCAGTTCTTC. It is translated as CASSLGLADYNEQFF.

This chain links TRBV7-9 with TRBJ2-1, with D perhaps TRBD2 (5 bases). The CDR3 totals 12 residues. Germline CDR1 and CDR2: SEHNR and FQNEAQ (reference sequence). Trimming removed 5 bases from V and 10 bases from J, with 12 bases in between. This CDR3 reads CASSPKGGEQFF. The DNA of the CDR3 is TGTGCCAGCAGCCCTAAGGGCGGGGAGCAGTTCTTC.

The gene calls are TRBV4-2 and TRBJ2-2; D uncertain. Per germline, CDR1 LGHNA and CDR2 YNFKEQ. This CDR3 contains 14 residues. Trimming shortened V by 5 bases and J by 1 base, and 8 bases separated the two germline ends. CDR3: CASSTRQNTGELFF. The DNA of the CDR3 is TGTGCCAGCAGCACCCGACAGAACACCGGGGAGCTGTTTTTT.

DNA for the CDR3: TGTGCCAGCAGCCACACCGGGAGAGAAAACACCATATATTTT. Its translation: CASSHTGRENTIYF. The rearrangement joins TRBV7-9 to TRBJ1-3; D is unclear. Germline lookup yields CDR1 SEHNR and CDR2 FQNEAQ (reference sequence). CDR3 size: 14 residues. V was shortened by 5 bases and J by 6 bases, with 14 bases between the two germline ends.

The CDR3 reads CASRVAGLNEKLFF. The CDR3 DNA is TGTGCCAGCAGGGTGGCAGGGCTGAATGAAAAACTGTTTTTT. The V and J genes are TRBV6-5 and TRBJ1-4, with TRBD1 as a possible D gene (5 bases). The V gene lost 6 bases and the J gene lost 5 bases, with 13 bases spanning the gap. Germline assignment: CDR1 MNHEY and CDR2 SVGAGI. This CDR3 comprises 14 residues.

V is TRBV11-2 and J is TRBJ2-7; 9 bases align to TRBD2. The V segment lost 0 bases and the J segment 3 bases; nucleotides outside the gene matches: 3. This CDR3 has 15 residues. Germline values: CDR1 SGHAT, CDR2 FQNNGV. The CDR3 loop reads CASSLDPSGIYEQYF. CDR3 coding DNA: TGTGCCAGCAGCTTAGACCCTAGCGGGATCTACGAGCAGTACTTC.

The chain is built from TRBV9 and TRBJ2-7, with 7 nucleotides matching TRBD2. The CDR3 is 15 amino acids. Trimming cost V 0 bases and J 5 bases; bases outside gene matches: 8. The germline V gene has CDR1 SGDLS and CDR2 YYNGEE. CDR3 DNA sequence: TGTGCCAGCAGCGTAGAGGGCCGGCGGGAGAACGAGCAGTACTTC. Its translation is CASSVEGRRENEQYF.

This chain links TRBV19 with TRBJ2-4; possibly TRBD2 for D (6 bases). In germline, CDR1 is LNHDA, CDR2 SQIVND (reference sequence). With 5 bases removed from V and 7 bases from J, the gap between germline ends came to 21 bases. The CDR3 consists of 16 residues. CDR3 region: CASSLPHLGGTNIQYF. The CDR3 DNA follows: TGTGCCAGTAGTCTGCCCCATCTGGGAGGTACGAACATTCAGTACTTC.

The chain employs TRBV4-3 and TRBJ2-7; 11 nucleotides align to TRBD2. Losses at the gene ends were 0 bases for V and 7 bases for J; bases not matched to a gene: 8. From germline, CDR1 is LGHNA and CDR2 YSLEER. This CDR3 has 16 amino acids. In DNA form, the CDR3 reads TGCGCCAGCAGCCAAGATTTAACTAGCGGGAGTGGAGAGCAGTACTTC. As protein: CASSQDLTSGSGEQYF.

DNA of the CDR3: TGTGCCGCGGGGACTAGCGGGAACACCGGGGAGCTGTTTTTT. Protein product: CAAGTSGNTGELFF. The chain carries TRBV6-5 and TRBJ2-2; 11 nucleotides agree with TRBD2. Germline-derived CDR1 and CDR2 are MNHEY and SVGAGI. V lost 11 bases and J lost 1; bases outside the gene matches: 3. The length of the CDR3 is 14 residues.

This sequence joins TRBV19 and TRBJ1-6, with D perhaps TRBD1 (6 bases). Germline loops: CDR1 LNHDA, CDR2 SQIVND (reference sequence). V was pared by 5 bases and J by 8 bases, with 10 bases between. CDR3 length equals 13 residues. CDR3 nucleotide sequence: TGTGCCAGTAGTGGTCAGGGGTATTCACCCCTCCACTTT. Residues: CASSGQGYSPLHF.

The chain recombines TRBV6-5 with TRBJ1-1, with D possibly matching TRBD1 (6 bases). Trimming shortened V by 0 bases and J by 4 bases, and 9 bases separated the two germline ends. This CDR3 is built from 14 residues. In germline, CDR1 is MNHEY, CDR2 SVGAGI. The CDR3 DNA reads as TGTGCCAGCAGTTACTCCAGGGGAAGCACTGAAGCTTTCTTT. As protein: CASSYSRGSTEAFF.

Points on this clone: The junction departs from germline at one end; a sequencing error may be responsible. The genes are TRBV7-2 and TRBJ1-5; D uncertain. Germline CDR1 reads SGHTA; CDR2 reads FQGNSA. The CDR3 runs to 16 residues. For the CDR3, the DNA is TGTGCCAGCAGCTTAGCGGCCAGTCAGTCCAATCAACCCCAGCATTTT. Translated: CASSLAASQSNQPQHF.

This rearrangement joins TRBV27 to TRBJ1-5; perhaps TRBD1 as D (6 bases). Looked up from germline, CDR1 is MNHEY and CDR2 is SMNVEV (reference sequence). The germline V and J ends were trimmed by 6 bases and 5 bases, with 11 bases remaining between them. This CDR3 region has 13 residues. CDR3 DNA: TGTGCCAGCAGCCCACAGGGTTATCAGCCCCAGCATTTT. Its translation: CASSPQGYQPQHF.

Here the CDR3 DNA reads TGTGCCAGCAGCCCACAGGGAACCGGGGAGCTGTTTTTT. This sequence encodes CASSPQGTGELFF. This sequence joins TRBV7-9 and TRBJ2-2; D may be TRBD1 (6 bases). The length of the CDR3 is 13 residues. The germline V gene has CDR1 SEHNR and CDR2 FQNEAQ (reference sequence). V was clipped by 5 bases and J by 5 bases, with 9 bases between them.

This chain links TRBV7-9 with TRBJ1-1; D not resolved. CDR1 and CDR2 from the germline V gene are SEHNR and FQNEAQ (reference sequence). This CDR3 has 14 amino acids. Trimming pared 7 bases from V and 4 bases from J, leaving 16 bases between. Here the CDR3 reads CASTKIPTGTEAFF. The CDR3 bases are TGTGCCAGCACCAAAATACCGACGGGCACTGAAGCTTTCTTT.

The V call is TRBV6-5, the J call TRBJ1-6, with TRBD1 matching over 7 bases. There are 14 residues in the CDR3. Trimming took 5 bases from V and 9 from J; bases not matched to a gene: 7. In germline, CDR1 is MNHEY, CDR2 SVGAGI. CDR3 protein: CASSRDRDGSPLHF. The CDR3 coding sequence is TGTGCCAGCAGTAGAGACAGGGATGGTTCACCCCTCCACTTT.

The DNA for the CDR3 is TGTGCCATCGCAGGCCGGGACAACGAGCAGTACTTC. Translation gives CAIAGRDNEQYF. V and J are TRBV10-3 and TRBJ2-7; D perhaps matches TRBD1 (6 bases). Trimming removed 8 bases at V and 5 bases at J, with 13 bases between. There are 12 residues in the CDR3. CDR1 and CDR2 from the germline V gene are ENHRY and SYGVKD.

This chain uses TRBV25-1 with TRBJ1-4, with D uncertain. V was pared by 7 bases and J by 4 bases, with 7 bases between. Germline CDR1 MGHDK, CDR2 SYGVNS. The CDR3 runs 12 residues. The CDR3 DNA reads TGTGCCAGCATGGCAAGTAATGAAAAACTGTTTTTT. It encodes CASMASNEKLFF.

This clone was counted between two and nine times. The V and J genes are TRBV30 and TRBJ2-6; no reliable D call. This CDR3 is 15 amino acids long. V gave up 2 bases and J gave up 2 bases, with 10 bases separating them. The V gene's germline CDR1 is GTSNPN and CDR2 SVGIG (reference sequence). This CDR3 reads CAWSLQRTGANVLTF. The CDR3 nucleotides are TGTGCCTGGAGTCTCCAGAGGACTGGGGCCAACGTCCTGACTTTC.

The chain couples TRBV5-1 to TRBJ2-3; 12 nucleotides align to TRBD1. This CDR3 region has 15 residues. Trimming cost V 4 bases and J 5 bases; bases outside gene matches: 5. The germline V gene encodes CDR1 SGHRS and CDR2 YFSETQ. CDR3 in DNA: TGCGCCAGCAGCCCAGGGACAGGGGGCCGAGATACGCAGTATTTT. Amino acid sequence: CASSPGTGGRDTQYF.

CDR3 region: CASSTRDTGNLAFF. The CDR3, as DNA: TGTGCCAGCAGTACAAGGGACACCGGAAATTTAGCTTTCTTT. The chain recombines TRBV6-2 or TRBV6-3 with TRBJ1-1; D might be TRBD1 (6 bases). The CDR3 length is 14 residues. Germline assignment: CDR1 MNHEY and CDR2 SVGEGT. V shed 5 bases and J shed 10 bases, with 20 bases lying between them.

The genes are TRBV4-2 and TRBJ1-2; D is possibly TRBD1 (5 bases). V was cut by 0 bases and J by 1 base, with 15 bases left in between. CDR1 LGHNA and CDR2 YNFKEQ come from the germline V gene. The CDR3 is made up of 17 amino acids. CDR3 sequence reads: CASSQDPAGPNNYGYTF. CDR3 in DNA: TGTGCCAGCAGCCAAGATCCGGCGGGACCAAATAACTATGGCTACACCTTC.

V usage is TRBV4-2 and J usage is TRBJ2-1; D is uncertain. Germline assignment: CDR1 LGHNA and CDR2 YNFKEQ. V was shortened by 0 bases and J by 6 bases, with 9 bases between the two germline ends. This CDR3 contains 14 residues. DNA of the CDR3: TGTGCCAGCAGCCAAGAAATCCGGGTCAATGAGCAGTTCTTC. Its protein is CASSQEIRVNEQFF.

This chain joins TRBV19 and TRBJ1-2; D uncertain. CDR3 length: 12 amino acids. The V gene lost 1 base and the J gene lost 10 bases, with 10 bases spanning the gap. Germline CDR1 is LNHDA and CDR2 is SQIVND (reference sequence). The CDR3 DNA follows: TGTGCCAGTAGTATAGTCGACACGACCTACACCTTC. Protein product: CASSIVDTTYTF.

The chain has TRBV2 and TRBJ2-1, with 9 nucleotides matching TRBD2. V was clipped by 6 bases and J by 6 bases; unmatched bases: 9. The CDR3 spans 15 residues. Per the germline V gene, CDR1 is SNHLY and CDR2 is FYNNEI. The CDR3, as DNA: TGTGCCAGCAGCGCCCTAGCGGGGACGTCCAATGAGCAGTTCTTC. This sequence encodes CASSALAGTSNEQFF. The variable domain in full, completed from reference TRBV2 and TRBJ2-1, reads EPEVTQTPSHQVTQMGQEVILRCVPISNHLYFYWYRQILGQKVEFLVSFYNNEISEKSEIFDDQFSVERPDGSNFTLKIRSTKLEDSAMYFCASSALAGTSNEQFFGPGTRLTVL.

The chain recombines TRBV28 with TRBJ2-7; 8 bases line up with TRBD2. The trim removed 7 bases at V and 2 bases at J, leaving 4 bases unmatched. CDR1 is MDHEN, CDR2 SYDVKM, per germline. There are 13 residues in the CDR3. The CDR3 is CASITSGTYEQYF. CDR3 DNA: TGTGCCAGCATAACTAGCGGAACCTACGAGCAGTACTTC. Full variable domain (rest looked up from reference TRBV28 and TRBJ2-7): DVKVTQSSRYLVKRTGEKVFLECVQDMDHENMFWYRQDPGLGLRLIYFSYDVKMKEKGDIPEGYSVSREKKERFSLILESASTNQTSMYLCASITSGTYEQYFGPGTRLTVT.